This T cell receptor beta chain came from a study of blood T cells in healthy people across ages. Study-level points and caveats: Naive and antigen-experienced cells were not separated, limiting conclusive comparison. There were more naive CD4+ cells and higher diversity in long-lived donors than in aged donors.

To note about this clonotype: Its target is unknown.

Healthy Caucasians from Russia aged roughly 6 to 100 served as donors. About 10 milliliters of peripheral blood were drawn from each donor into EDTA-treated tubes. Through a sample-barcoded 5' primer and a J-beta primer mix, a second PCR was run for roughly 7 to 11 cycles. TCRdb reprocessed the 5' RACE reads with MiXCR, giving one entry per CDR3 protein. The sample consists of more than 550,000 distinct CDR3 sequences, about 20% of them appearing once. The sequence derives from a man between 65 and 79 years old in good health. What was sequenced was blood.

The chain's CDR3 is CASSGLAGQETQYF. In DNA form, the CDR3 reads TGTGCCAGCAGCGGACTAGCGGGGCAAGAGACCCAGTACTTC. The chain links TRBV12-3 or TRBV12-4 to TRBJ2-5; TRBD2 matches at 12 bases. The V gene end was trimmed by 6 bases and the J gene end by 2 bases; junction bases not matched to a gene: 1. This CDR3 comprises 14 residues.